This T cell receptor beta chain was captured in a study of blood T cell repertoires in COVID-19. Overall study: There were acute and convalescent COVID-19 samples, and they came from the United States, Italy and Spain.

Sample share makes this clone medium-sized. V was clipped by 2 bases and J by 10 bases, with 15 bases between them. From germline, CDR1 is SEHNR and CDR2 FQNEAQ (reference sequence). The CDR3 sequence is 14 residues long. Authors' methods: From reference gene primer amplification, estimates of nucleated cell counts were derived. Some clones are missing from TCRdb's copy, which holds only in-frame ones; the method was immunoSEQ multiplex PCR. V, J and clone size were drawn from that table, and D and trimming were deduced from the DNA. The table lists around 180,000 clones, approximately 83% of them singletons.

This clonotype originated in a man in his sixties with acute or convalescent COVID-19. The chain couples TRBV7-9 to TRBJ2-1; D is undetermined. Sequencing input: peripheral blood. The CDR3 DNA follows: TGTGCCAGCAGCTTAATTGAGACCACTACGGAGCAGTTCTTC. Translated: CASSLIETTTEQFF.